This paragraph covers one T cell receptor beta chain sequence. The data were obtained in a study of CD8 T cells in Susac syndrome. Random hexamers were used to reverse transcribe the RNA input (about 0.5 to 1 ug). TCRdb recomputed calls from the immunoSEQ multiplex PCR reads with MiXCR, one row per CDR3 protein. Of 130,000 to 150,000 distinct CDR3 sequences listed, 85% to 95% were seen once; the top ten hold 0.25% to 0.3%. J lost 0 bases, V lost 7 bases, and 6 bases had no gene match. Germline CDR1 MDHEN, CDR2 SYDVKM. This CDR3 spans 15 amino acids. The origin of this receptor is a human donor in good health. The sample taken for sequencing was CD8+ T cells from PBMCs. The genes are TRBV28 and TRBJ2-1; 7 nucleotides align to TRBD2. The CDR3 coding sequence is TGTGCCAGCACTAGCGGAGTCGTCTCCTACAATGAGCAGTTCTTC. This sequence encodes CASTSGVVSYNEQFF.